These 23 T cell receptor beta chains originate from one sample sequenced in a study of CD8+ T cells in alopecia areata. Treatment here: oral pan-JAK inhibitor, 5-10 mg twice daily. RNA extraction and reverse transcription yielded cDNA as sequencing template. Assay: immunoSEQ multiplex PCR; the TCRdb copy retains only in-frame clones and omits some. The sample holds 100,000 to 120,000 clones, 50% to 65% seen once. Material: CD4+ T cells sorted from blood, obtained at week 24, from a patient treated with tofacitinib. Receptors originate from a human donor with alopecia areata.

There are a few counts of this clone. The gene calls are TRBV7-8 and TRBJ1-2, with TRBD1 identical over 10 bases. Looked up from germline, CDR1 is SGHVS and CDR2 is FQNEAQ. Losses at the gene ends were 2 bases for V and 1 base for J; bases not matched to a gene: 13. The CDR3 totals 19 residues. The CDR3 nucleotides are TGTGCCAGCAGCTTATTCCCCCGGGCCGGGACAGGGGTTAACTATGGCTACACCTTC. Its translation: CASSLFPRAGTGVNYGYTF.

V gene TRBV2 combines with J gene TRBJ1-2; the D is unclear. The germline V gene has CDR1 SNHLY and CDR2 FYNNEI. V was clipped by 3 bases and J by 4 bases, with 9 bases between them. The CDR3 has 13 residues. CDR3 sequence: CASSEKGSYGYTF. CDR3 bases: TGTGCCAGCAGTGAGAAGGGTAGCTATGGCTACACCTTC.

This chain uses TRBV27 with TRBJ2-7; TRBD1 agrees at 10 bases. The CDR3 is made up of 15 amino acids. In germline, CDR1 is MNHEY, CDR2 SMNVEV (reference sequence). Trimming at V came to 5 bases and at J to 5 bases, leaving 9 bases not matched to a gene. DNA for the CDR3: TGTGCCAGCAGTCTCGGACAGGGGGAATTGGACGAGCAGTACTTC. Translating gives CASSLGQGELDEQYF.

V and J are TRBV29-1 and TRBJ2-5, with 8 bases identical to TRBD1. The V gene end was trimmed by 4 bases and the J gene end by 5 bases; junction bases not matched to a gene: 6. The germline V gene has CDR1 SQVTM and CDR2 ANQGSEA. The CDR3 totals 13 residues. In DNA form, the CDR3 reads TGCAGCGTTGGGGACAGGTTTTTGGAGACCCAGTACTTC. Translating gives CSVGDRFLETQYF.

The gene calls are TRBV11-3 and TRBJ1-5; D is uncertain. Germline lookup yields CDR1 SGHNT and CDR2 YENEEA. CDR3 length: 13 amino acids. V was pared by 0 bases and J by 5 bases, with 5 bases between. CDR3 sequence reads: CASSLEFHQPQHF. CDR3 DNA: TGTGCCAGCAGCTTAGAATTCCATCAGCCCCAGCATTTT.

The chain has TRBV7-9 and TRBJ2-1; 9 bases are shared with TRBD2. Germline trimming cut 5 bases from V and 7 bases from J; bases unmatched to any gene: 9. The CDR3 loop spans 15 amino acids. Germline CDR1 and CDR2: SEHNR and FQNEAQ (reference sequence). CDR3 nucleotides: TGTGCCAGCAGCCTGAGCGGGGGGAGCGTTAATGAGCAGTTCTTC. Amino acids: CASSLSGGSVNEQFF.

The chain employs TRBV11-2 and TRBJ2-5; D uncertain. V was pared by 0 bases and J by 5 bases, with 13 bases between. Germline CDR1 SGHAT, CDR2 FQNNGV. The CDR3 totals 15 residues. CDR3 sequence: CASSLEWNQRETQYF. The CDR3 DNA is TGTGCCAGCAGCTTAGAGTGGAATCAGAGGGAGACCCAGTACTTC. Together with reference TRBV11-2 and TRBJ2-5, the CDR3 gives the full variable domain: EAGVAQSPRYKIIEKRQSVAFWCNPISGHATLYWYQQILGQGPKLLIQFQNNGVVDDSQLPKDRFSAERLKGVDSTLKIQPAKLEDSAVYLCASSLEWNQRETQYFGPGTRLLVL.

In DNA, the CDR3 is TGTGCCAGCTCACCACCGTCCCGGGCCGGGGAGCTGTTTTTT. Its translation: CASSPPSRAGELFF. The chain joins TRBV18 to TRBJ2-2; D is unclear. The CDR3 runs 14 residues. Germline V lookup: CDR1 KGHSH, CDR2 LQKENI. Trimming took off 0 bases at V and 6 bases at J, with 8 bases between the two ends.

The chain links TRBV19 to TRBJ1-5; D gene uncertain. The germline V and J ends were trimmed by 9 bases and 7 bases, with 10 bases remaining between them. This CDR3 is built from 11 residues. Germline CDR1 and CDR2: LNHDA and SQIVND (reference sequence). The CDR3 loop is CASGVNQPQHF. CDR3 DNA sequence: TGTGCCAGCGGGGTCAACCAGCCCCAGCATTTT.

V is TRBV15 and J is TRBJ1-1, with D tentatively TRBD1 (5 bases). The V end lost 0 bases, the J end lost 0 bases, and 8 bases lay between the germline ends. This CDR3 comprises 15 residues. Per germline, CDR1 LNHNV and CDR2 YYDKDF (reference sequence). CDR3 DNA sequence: TGTGCCACCAGCAGAGAGCCGGGGCTGAACACTGAAGCTTTCTTT. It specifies CATSREPGLNTEAFF.

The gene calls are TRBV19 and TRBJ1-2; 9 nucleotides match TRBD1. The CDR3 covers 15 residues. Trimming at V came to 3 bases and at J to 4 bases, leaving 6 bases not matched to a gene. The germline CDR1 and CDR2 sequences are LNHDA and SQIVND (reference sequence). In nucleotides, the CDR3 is TGTGCCAGTAGTATCGGGGACAGGGTCGCCTATGGCTACACCTTC. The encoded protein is CASSIGDRVAYGYTF.

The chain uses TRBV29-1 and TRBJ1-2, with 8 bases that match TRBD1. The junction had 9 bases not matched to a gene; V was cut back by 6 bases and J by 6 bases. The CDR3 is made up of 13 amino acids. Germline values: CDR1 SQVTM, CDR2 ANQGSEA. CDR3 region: CSVMDREFDGYTF. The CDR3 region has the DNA TGCAGCGTGATGGACAGGGAGTTCGATGGCTACACCTTC.

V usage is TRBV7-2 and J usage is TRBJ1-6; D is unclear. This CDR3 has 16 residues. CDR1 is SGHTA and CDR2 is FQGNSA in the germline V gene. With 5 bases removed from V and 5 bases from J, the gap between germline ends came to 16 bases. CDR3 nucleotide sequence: TGTGCCAGCAGCCTTAATAGCCGGAACCATAATTCACCCCTCCACTTT. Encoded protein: CASSLNSRNHNSPLHF.

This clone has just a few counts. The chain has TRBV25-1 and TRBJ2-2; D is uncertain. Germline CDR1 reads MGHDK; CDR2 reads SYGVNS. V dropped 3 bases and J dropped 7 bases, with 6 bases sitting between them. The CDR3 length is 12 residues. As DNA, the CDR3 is TGTGCCAGCAGTGAGGTGATCGGGGAGCTGTTTTTT. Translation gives CASSEVIGELFF. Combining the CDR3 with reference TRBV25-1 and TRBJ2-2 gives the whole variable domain EADIYQTPRYLVIGTGKKITLECSQTMGHDKMYWYQQDPGMELHLIHYSYGVNSTEKGDLSSESTVSRIRTEHFPLTLESARPSHTSQYLCASSEVIGELFFGEGSRLTVL.

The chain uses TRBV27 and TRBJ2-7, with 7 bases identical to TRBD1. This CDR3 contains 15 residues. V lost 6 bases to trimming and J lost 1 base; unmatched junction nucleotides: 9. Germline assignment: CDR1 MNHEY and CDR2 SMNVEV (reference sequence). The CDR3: CASRPTGERSYEQYF. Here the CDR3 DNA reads TGTGCCAGCAGACCTACAGGGGAACGTTCCTACGAGCAGTACTTC.

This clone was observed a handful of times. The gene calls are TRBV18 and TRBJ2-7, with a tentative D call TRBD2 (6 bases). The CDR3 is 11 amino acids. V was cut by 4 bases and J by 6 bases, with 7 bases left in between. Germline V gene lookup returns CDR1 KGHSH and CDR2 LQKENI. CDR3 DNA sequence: TGTGCCAGCTCACGGGGACTCGAGCAGTACTTC. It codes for CASSRGLEQYF.

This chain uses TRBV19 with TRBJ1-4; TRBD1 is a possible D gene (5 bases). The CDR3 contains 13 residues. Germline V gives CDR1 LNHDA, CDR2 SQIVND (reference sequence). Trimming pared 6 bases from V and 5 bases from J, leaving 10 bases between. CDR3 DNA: TGTGCCAGTAGGCAGGGCGGGAATGAAAAACTGTTTTTT. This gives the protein CASRQGGNEKLFF.

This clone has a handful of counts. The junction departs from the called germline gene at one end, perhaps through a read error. The CDR3 DNA sequence: TGCAGCGTTGTTCCCCGGCTGAACCCTGAAGCTTTCTTT. This encodes CSVVPRLNPEAFF. The chain has TRBV29-1 and TRBJ1-1; the D is unclear. CDR1 SQVTM and CDR2 ANQGSEA come from the germline V gene. This CDR3 comprises 13 residues.

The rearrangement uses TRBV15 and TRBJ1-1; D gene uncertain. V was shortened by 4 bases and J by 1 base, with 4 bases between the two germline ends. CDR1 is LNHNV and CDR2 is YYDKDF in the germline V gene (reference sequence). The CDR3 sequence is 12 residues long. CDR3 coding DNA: TGTGCCACCAGCAACCAGAACACTGAAGCTTTCTTT. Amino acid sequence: CATSNQNTEAFF.

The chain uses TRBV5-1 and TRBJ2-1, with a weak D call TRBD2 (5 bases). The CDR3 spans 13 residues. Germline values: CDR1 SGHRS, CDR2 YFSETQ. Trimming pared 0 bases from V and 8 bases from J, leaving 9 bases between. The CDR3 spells CASSLARGDEQFF. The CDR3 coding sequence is TGCGCCAGCAGCTTGGCCCGGGGTGATGAGCAGTTCTTC. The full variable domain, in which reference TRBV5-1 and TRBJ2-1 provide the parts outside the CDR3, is KAGVTQTPRYLIKTRGQQVTLSCSPISGHRSVSWYQQTPGQGLQFLFEYFSETQRNKGNFPGRFSGRQFSNSRSEMNVSTLELGDSALYLCASSLARGDEQFFGPGTRLTVL.

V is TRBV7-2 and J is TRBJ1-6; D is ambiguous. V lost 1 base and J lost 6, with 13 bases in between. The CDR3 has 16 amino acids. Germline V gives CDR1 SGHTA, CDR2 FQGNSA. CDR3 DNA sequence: TGTGCCAGCAGCTTAGTTGCTCTCCTTCCTAATTCACCCCTCCACTTT. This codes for CASSLVALLPNSPLHF.

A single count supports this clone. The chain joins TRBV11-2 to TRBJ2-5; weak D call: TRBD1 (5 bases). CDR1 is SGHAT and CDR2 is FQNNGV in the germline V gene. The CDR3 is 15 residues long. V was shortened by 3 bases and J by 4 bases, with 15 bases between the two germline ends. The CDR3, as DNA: TGTGCCAGCAGCTTCGGGTTGGGGCCATCAGAGACCCAGTACTTC. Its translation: CASSFGLGPSETQYF.

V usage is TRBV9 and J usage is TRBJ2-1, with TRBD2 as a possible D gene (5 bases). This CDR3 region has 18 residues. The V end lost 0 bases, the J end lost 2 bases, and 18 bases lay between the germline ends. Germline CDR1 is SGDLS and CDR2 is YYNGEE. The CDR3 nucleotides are TGTGCCAGCAGCGTAGATCTGGCTAGCCAAAAACCCTACAATGAGCAGTTCTTC. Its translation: CASSVDLASQKPYNEQFF.